What follows is one TCR beta chain and its context. The sample is drawn from a study of CD8 T cells in Susac syndrome. RNA totalling about 0.5 to 1 ug underwent reverse transcription with random hexamers. Amplification of TCR beta CDR3 used immunoSEQ multiplex PCR across 54 Vbeta and 13 Jbeta. In TCRdb, the immunoSEQ multiplex PCR reads were re-called with MiXCR into one record per CDR3 protein. The sample lists around 170,000 distinct CDR3 sequences, roughly 95% occurring once. The V end was cut by 4 bases, the J end by 0 bases, with 7 bases between. The CDR3 spans 14 residues. Per germline, CDR1 MNHEY and CDR2 SMNVEV (reference sequence). Sequencing of TCR beta was carried out in blood CD8+ and CD4+ T cells. The TEMRA cells underwent FACS enrichment, while the CD8+ and CD4+ T cells underwent negative isolation.

The V gene is TRBV27, the J gene TRBJ1-5; D gene unclear. Sequencing used CD8+ T cells from PBMCs. The clonotype comes from a human donor with multiple sclerosis. CDR3 loop: CASSSQNSNQPQHF. The CDR3 DNA sequence: TGTGCCAGCAGTTCACAGAATAGCAATCAGCCCCAGCATTTT.